This T cell receptor beta chain was sequenced for a study of molecular identifiers for immune sequencing clone quantification (dated by TCRdb to 2016 to 2019). Background on the whole study: For a replicate experiment, the RNA from either approximately 20,000 or 100,000 naive CD8 T cells was divided into five aliquots, and four of those aliquots went on to sequencing. CD8 T cells were used in a methods study to benchmark molecular-identifier clustering-based TCR repertoire sequencing (MIDCIRS) and TCR RNA copy counting.

Library preparation employed PCR. Sequenced on an Illumina HiSeq 4000. Bulk TCR libraries were prepared as previously described, using TCR primers listed in Table S5. Purification of total RNA was performed with the Qiagen AllPrep DNA/RNA kit. Before analysis, reads from multiple sequencing runs of the same library were pooled. Turning to the authors' computational methods: Only reads with exact TCR constant sequence were kept, trimmed to 150 nt, and grouped by their 12-nt molecular barcodes. Reads inside each barcode group were sub-clustered using a 15% Levenshtein threshold, and a quality-weighted consensus sequence was constructed for each RNA molecule. Non-functional sequences were filtered out, along with any lower-count sequence sitting one edit away from another sequence. On the basis of fitting two negative binomial distributions, barcode sub-clusters with fewer than 20% of the maximum read count were discarded. TCRdb redid the processing of the public reads, applying fastp at Q25 and MiXCR, and retained in-frame beta chains. A single entry per CDR3 protein holds the most common genes and DNA from its merged rows. For this entry, the V and J calls and clone size follow TCRdb and not the study's own pipeline. The sample table holds 250,000 to 400,000 distinct CDR3 sequences, of which about a fifth were seen once. The top ten constitute approximately 0.8% of the sample.

Results the study describes overall, beyond this receptor: Even against a background of about a million naive CD8 T cells, spiked-in Jurkat TCR RNA amounting to a single cell's worth was reported to be detectable. Modeling estimated about three recovered TCR RNA copies per cell, compared with about 9.8 by digital PCR, which implies around 30% capture efficiency. Highly expanded clone sizes could be underestimated if identical TCR molecules share a barcode. When barcode sub-clustering was left out, chimeric consensus sequences inflated TCR diversity, with chimeras reaching as high as 47%. In CMV-specific effector cells, clones with more than 20 RNA copies contained over 99% of molecules, whereas in naive cells such clones contained under 1% of molecules. Spiked-in Jurkat TCR RNA (about 10 copies' worth), which is not part of the donor repertoire, was contained in the naive libraries.

Libraries of naive CD8 T cells were built from anywhere between about 17,000 and 1,000,000 sorted cells, with 10%, 30% or 50% of the purified RNA used. On a BD FACSAria II, naive CD8 T cells were FACS-sorted as CD8+CD4-CCR7+CD45RA+ and collected into RLT Plus buffer. To test detection sensitivity, Jurkat RNA equivalent to nine to ten TCR copies was spiked into samples of about 19,000-1,100,000 naive CD8 T cells. CD8 T cells were enriched with RosetteSep CD8+ T Cell Enrichment Cocktail and Ficoll-Paque, followed by ACK red cell lysis. The junction shows trimming of 2 bases on V and 0 bases on J, plus 13 bases between the germline ends. CDR1 SGHRS and CDR2 YFSETQ are derived from the germline V gene. Its CDR3 holds 16 amino acids, cysteine through phenylalanine. Only CDR3 DNA remains: 48 bases, in frame from the first base. This clonotype was counted many times. The antigen it binds to is not known. Nothing much larger sits one base from this clone, and base qualities are not available.

The chain couples TRBV5-1 to TRBJ2-3; no D gene is confidently identified. The specimen sequenced was naive CD8+ T cells from blood, with Jurkat cell RNA spiked in. The meaning of the sample's cell subset or site label: FACS-sorted CD8+CD4-CCR7+CD45RA+ naive T cells. The TCR originated in a human donor in good health. Some libraries in this study had Jurkat cell RNA spiked in. Here is the DNA: TGCGCCAGCAGCTTTTTGAGCCCCTCTAGCACAGATACGCAGTATTTT. This gives the protein CASSFLSPSSTDTQYF.